This TCR beta chain emerged from a study of immune heterogeneity within non-small cell lung tumors. Turning to the study itself: It was found that the tumors were several squamous cell carcinomas, over eight non-squamous carcinomas and 1 not otherwise specified.

General study results and limits: Tumor sites in a patient shared identical dominant CDR3 beta clonotypes and also carried site-unique high-frequency clones. Largely, high-frequency T-cell receptor beta clonotypes differed from one individual patient to another.

Template input was genomic DNA from bulk tumor (roughly 630 ng per sample). Multiple biopsies spaced far apart were taken from each primary tumor during surgery. Patients underwent curative surgery for untreated, newly diagnosed non-small cell lung cancer. This clonotype is medium-sized. Its antigen is unidentified. TCR beta CDR3 regions came from multiplex PCR with 32 forward V and 13 reverse J primers. TCRdb re-called the multiplex PCR reads through MiXCR, storing one row per CDR3 protein. The sample has 4,000 to 4,500 distinct CDR3 sequences; around 24% are singletons. This CDR3 contains 14 residues. V lost 0 bases and J lost 5, with 8 bases in between. Looked up from germline, CDR1 is SGHVS and CDR2 is FQNEAQ.

This chain links TRBV7-8 with TRBJ2-1; D gene ambiguous. Sequences were obtained from lung tumor tissue. This TCR was sampled from a man aged 45-60 years with non-small cell lung cancer. CDR3 bases: TGTGCCAGCAGCTTAGCGTTACAGCACAATGAGCAGTTCTTC. It yields the protein CASSLALQHNEQFF.